This T cell receptor (beta chain) was captured in a study of cytomegalovirus exposure and HLA in healthy donors. The PCR made use of 60 Vbeta and 13 Jbeta primers. Libraries were prepared by immunoSEQ multiplex PCR; TCRdb keeps only in-frame clonotypes and omits some of them. The table has roughly 250,000 clones, approximately 84% seen once. On this clone: Its antigen is not identified.

From germline, CDR1 is SGHRS and CDR2 YFSETQ. The V end lost 1 base, the J end lost 5 bases, and 15 bases lay between the germline ends. CDR3 length: 15 residues. Study results and caveats: A later analysis showed that HLA-associated TCR beta chains had undergone more clonal expansion than equally common others. Segments of the TCR beta V type were, in most cases, productive about 87% or about 30% of the time in an earlier analysis. A few CMV-associated chains proved CMV antigen-specific in vitro.

The sequence came from a woman aged 40 to 50 in good health and CMV-seropositive. V is TRBV5-1 and J is TRBJ2-5; tentative D call: TRBD2 (5 bases). Sequencing was carried out using PBMCs. For the CDR3, the DNA is TGCGCCAGCAGCTTGAGTGGGAGACCCCCGGAGACCCAGTACTTC. Protein: CASSLSGRPPETQYF.